This TCR beta chain was documented in a study of tumor-infiltrating lymphocytes in primary liver carcinoma. Study-level information: Resecting the tumor surgically was how the patients' primary liver carcinoma was treated. The patients, men and women alike, were aged 30 to 69 years. Findings and caveats of the study: Researchers found tumor-adjacent and tumor-blood pairs overlapped less than tumor region pairs. Relative to blood, tumors carried a significantly larger fraction of the repertoire in their top 250 clones (p = 0.039).

This CDR3 has 14 amino acids. In the case of this clonotype: The antigen is undetermined. A read error may explain this, as a much larger clone is one base away.

Alongside blood RNA obtained from unsorted whole blood, germline DNA was also extracted. Total RNA amounting to around 530 ng was the source from which TCR beta cDNA was made with a constant-region primer. Generation of the TCR beta libraries relied on three nested multiplex PCR rounds using slightly modified ARM-PCR. Running 10 cycles apiece, the first two PCR rounds relied on TRBV1-TRBV30 forward primers together with a C-beta reverse primer. Each CDR3 protein gets one entry after TCRdb re-called the multiplex PCR reads with MiXCR. The repertoire includes 250,000 to 350,000 distinct CDR3 sequences, 58% of them detected once, and more than 15% sits in the top ten.

Source material: peripheral blood. The receptor comes from a woman aged 30 to 39 with primary liver carcinoma and hepatitis B virus infection. This chain links TRBV12-3 or TRBV12-4 with TRBJ2-2; 10 bases line up with TRBD2. CDR3 protein: CSSSLAGGAGELFF. CDR3 nucleotide sequence: TGTTCCAGCAGTTTAGCGGGGGGAGCCGGGGAGCTGTTTTTT.